This paragraph covers one T cell receptor (beta chain) sequence. Its binding antigen is unknown. Per-nucleotide qualities are absent, and no much larger clonotype sits a single base away. CDR1 is given as SQVTM and CDR2 as ANQGSEA, both from the germline V gene. The CDR3, from cysteine to phenylalanine, totals 12 residues. Just the 36-base CDR3 DNA is kept, in frame starting at base 1. Trimming takes 7 bases from V and 1 base from J, and the germline ends sit 10 bases apart. The donors were healthy, HIV-negative adults with no recently reported acute infections or vaccinations. All donors were Caucasian adults living in Nashville, Tennessee, USA. CD4+ T cells were enriched by magnetic negative selection; naive cells were then positively selected on CD45RA, and the negative fraction formed the memory subset. Blood was obtained by leukapheresis, after which PBMCs were separated by Ficoll-Histopaque density gradient centrifugation and cryopreserved in liquid nitrogen vapor phase. Analytical flow cytometry was used to check the purity and quantity of each magnetically sorted T cell population. From each sorted fraction, genomic DNA was isolated and quantified by UV absorbance on a Nanodrop 2000c.

The data originate from a study of shared clonotypes between healthy human individuals (dated by TCRdb to between 2020 and 2021). With respect to the entire study: A couple of women and a few men aged 18 to 49 years were included in the cohort. For each donor, CD4 naive and CD4 memory were each given three plates, CD8 naive was given two plates, and CD8 memory was given one plate. To estimate repertoire size and how much clonotypes are shared between individuals, the study performed deep sequencing of blood TCR repertoires from roughly five healthy adults. To increase sequencing depth and limit assay-specific biases, different laboratories used diverse techniques to prepare libraries and sequence TCR repertoires. Each donor's leukapheresis produced roughly between roughly 0.85 and 10 billion PBMCs. Here is what the overall study found, with its caveats: Compared with non-shared clonotypes, the clonotypes found in all four sorted-subset donors had higher generation probabilities. Pairwise subsampling indicated that sequencing depth was expected to affect the degree of clonotype sharing among donors. The genetic and exposure-history diversity represented was limited by the small number of donors. When a few donors were compared, the shared fraction of clonotypes was roughly 5% for naive CD4, roughly 3.3% for naive CD8, more than 2% for memory CD4, and around 0.4% for memory CD8. Sampling was limited to blood, and TCR repertoires in tissue likely differ from TCR repertoires in blood. Larger estimated clonotype richness was generally found for naive subsets than for memory subsets. Even with the large sequencing depth, rarefaction of the sorted-subset datasets indicated that sequencing was incomplete.

TCR CDR3 regions were amplified from genomic DNA by multiplex PCR using the deep immunoSEQ assay. Extracted genomic DNA from each cell subset was spread evenly across all wells of several immunoSEQ 96-well plates, with each plate serving as a replicate. For sorted subsets, roughly 190 ng of genomic DNA, equivalent to some 30,000 T cell genomes, went into each replicate PCR. The purified libraries were quantified using a Qubit 3.0 fluorometer, sized with a Bioanalyzer 2100, and then quantified again using the KAPA Library Quantification kit. Every immunoSEQ 96-well plate was sequenced on a dedicated single-read 150-cycle Illumina NextSeq 550 flow cell. Regarding the original processing steps: Because the immunoSEQ output included only junctional sequences and no quality scores, the filtering could not be the same as the filtering used for full-length reads. To assign V/J genes and CDR3, sequences were annotated using PyIR, a Python wrapper for IgBLAST v1.9, with IMGT germline references. Any read was removed if the V/J assignment was weak (E-value above 1e-6), the CDR3 was missing, or the read contained stop codons, out-of-frame junctions, or ambiguous translated residues. A V3J clonotype was defined by an identical inferred V gene, J gene, and CDR3 amino acid sequence. To compute the percentage overlap between repertoires, the number of shared unique clonotypes was divided by the size of the smaller repertoire. RTK rarefaction, the Chao1 estimator, and Recon v2.1 estimates of unobserved clonotypes were used to assess repertoire richness. OLGA was used to compute generation probabilities for all TCRbeta clonotypes that the gDNA method yielded from a handful of donors. Imported from immuneACCESS, the table was reduced by TCRdb to in-frame sequences with V and J called. These copies leave out some clones; in studies compared against another copy, an unresolved V gene accounts for under half, and the cause of the remainder is not known. The V and J calls and clone size are taken from that table; D and trimming were inferred from the DNA. This sample lists fewer than 850,000 clones; around 72% were detected once. The top ten clones comprise 1.5% to 2% of the sample.

This clonotype was obtained from a woman aged 25 to 39 in good health. The sample consisted of memory CD4+ T cells sorted from blood. The sample's cell subset or site label, decoded: CD45RA-negative fraction. The chain uses TRBV29-1 and TRBJ2-5; the D region possibly corresponds to TRBD1 (6 bases align). The DNA reads TGCAGCGGAGGACAGATCCAAGAGACCCAGTACTTC. Its protein product is CSGGQIQETQYF.